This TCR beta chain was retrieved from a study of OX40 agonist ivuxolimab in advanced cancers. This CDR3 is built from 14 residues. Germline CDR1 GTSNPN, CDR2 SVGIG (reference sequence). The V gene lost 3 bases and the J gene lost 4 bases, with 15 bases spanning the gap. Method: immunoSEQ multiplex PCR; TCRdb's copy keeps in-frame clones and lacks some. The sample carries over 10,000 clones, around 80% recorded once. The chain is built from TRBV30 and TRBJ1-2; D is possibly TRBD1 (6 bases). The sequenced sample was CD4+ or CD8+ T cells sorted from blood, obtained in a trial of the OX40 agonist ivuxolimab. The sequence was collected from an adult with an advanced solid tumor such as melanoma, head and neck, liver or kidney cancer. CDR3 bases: TGTGCCTGGAGCTATATGACAGGATTCTATGGCTACACCTTC. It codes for CAWSYMTGFYGYTF.